The text below deals with one T cell receptor beta chain. MiXCR, applied by TCRdb to the 5' RACE reads, yields one record per CDR3 protein. The sample has about 200,000 distinct CDR3 sequences; around 9.5% are singletons. This record comes from a study of T-cell memory formation after mild COVID-19. Study-level background: Largely donor-specific TCR clusters were found.

V was cut by 5 bases and J by 4 bases, with 17 bases left in between. Germline lookup yields CDR1 MNHEY and CDR2 SMNVEV (reference sequence). CDR3 size: 16 residues. This TCR was recovered from a young man who had mild COVID-19 (a few samples of this study predate the infection). Cell type and time point are not known. This sequence joins TRBV27 and TRBJ2-2; perhaps TRBD2 as D (6 bases). Input material: PBMCs or a T cell subset sorted from them (not recorded which). Here the CDR3 DNA reads TGTGCCAGCAGTCCCTTTGGGGCCGGGAGCACCGGGGAGCTGTTTTTT. Translation: CASSPFGAGSTGELFF.